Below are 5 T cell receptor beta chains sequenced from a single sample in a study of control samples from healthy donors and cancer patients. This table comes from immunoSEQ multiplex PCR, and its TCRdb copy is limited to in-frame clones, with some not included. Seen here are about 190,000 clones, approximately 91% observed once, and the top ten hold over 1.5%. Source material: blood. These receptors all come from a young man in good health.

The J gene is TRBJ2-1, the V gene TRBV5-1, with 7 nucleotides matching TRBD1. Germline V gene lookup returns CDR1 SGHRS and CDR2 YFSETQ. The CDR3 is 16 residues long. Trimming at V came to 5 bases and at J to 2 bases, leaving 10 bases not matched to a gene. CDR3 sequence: CASSPFPQGAYNEQFF. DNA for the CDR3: TGCGCCAGCAGTCCCTTCCCGCAGGGGGCCTACAATGAGCAGTTCTTC. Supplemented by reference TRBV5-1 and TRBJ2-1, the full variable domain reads KAGVTQTPRYLIKTRGQQVTLSCSPISGHRSVSWYQQTPGQGLQFLFEYFSETQRNKGNFPGRFSGRQFSNSRSEMNVSTLELGDSALYLCASSPFPQGAYNEQFFGPGTRLTVL.

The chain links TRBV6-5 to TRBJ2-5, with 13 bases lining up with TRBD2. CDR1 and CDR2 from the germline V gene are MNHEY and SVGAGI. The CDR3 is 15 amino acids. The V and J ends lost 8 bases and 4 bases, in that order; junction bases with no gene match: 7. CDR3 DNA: TGTGCCAGCGACACTAGCGGGGGGGCCCGAGAGACCCAGTACTTC. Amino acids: CASDTSGGARETQYF.

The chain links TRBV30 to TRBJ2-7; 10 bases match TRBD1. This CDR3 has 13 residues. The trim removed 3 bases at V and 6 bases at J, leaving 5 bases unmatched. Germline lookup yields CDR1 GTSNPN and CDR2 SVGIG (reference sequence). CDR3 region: CAWSEDRGSEQYF. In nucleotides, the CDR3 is TGTGCCTGGAGCGAGGACAGGGGGAGCGAGCAGTACTTC.

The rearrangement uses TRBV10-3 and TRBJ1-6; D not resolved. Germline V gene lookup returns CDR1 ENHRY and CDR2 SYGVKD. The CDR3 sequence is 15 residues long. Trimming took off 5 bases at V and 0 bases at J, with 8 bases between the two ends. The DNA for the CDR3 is TGTGCCATCAGTCCACAGAGCTCCTATAATTCACCCCTCCACTTT. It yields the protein CAISPQSSYNSPLHF.

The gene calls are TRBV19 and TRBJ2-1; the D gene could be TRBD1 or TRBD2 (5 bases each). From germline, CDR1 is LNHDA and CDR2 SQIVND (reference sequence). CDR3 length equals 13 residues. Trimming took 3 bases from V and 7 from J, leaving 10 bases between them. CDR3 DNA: TGTGCCAGTAGTATTTCAGGGAGTAATGAGCAGTTCTTC. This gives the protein CASSISGSNEQFF.